The rows below give T cell receptor beta chains drawn from one sample of a study of blood T cell repertoires in COVID-19. Sequenced by immunoSEQ multiplex PCR; TCRdb stores in-frame clones only, minus some. The profile shows tens of thousands of clones, about 90% of them singletons. The sample was peripheral blood. The source is a man aged 45-65 years with COVID-19, enrolled during active disease. The CDR3 runs from the conserved cysteine through the conserved F or W. D genes are given only for firm matches. The size entry is marked missing in some rows and otherwise reads once, few, many or a size class.

v_gene: TRBV4-3; j_gene: TRBJ2-3; abundance: .; d_gene: .; CDR3aa: CASSLSAGGTDTQYF; CDR3nt: TGCGCCAGCAGTCTGTCAGCGGGTGGCACAGATACGCAGTATTTT
v_gene: TRBV7-8; j_gene: TRBJ1-1; abundance: once; d_gene: TRBD1; CDR3aa: CASSRPGQMNTEAFF; CDR3nt: TGTGCCAGCAGCCGACCGGGACAGATGAACACTGAAGCTTTCTTT
v_gene: TRBV7-2; j_gene: TRBJ2-7; abundance: .; d_gene: .; CDR3aa: CASSLVGVSGEQYF; CDR3nt: TGTGCCAGCAGCTTAGTAGGGGTTTCGGGCGAGCAGTACTTC
v_gene: TRBV5-1; j_gene: TRBJ1-5; abundance: few; d_gene: .; CDR3aa: CASSLGGQGGQPQHF; CDR3nt: TGCGCCAGCAGCTTGGGGGGGCAGGGTGGTCAGCCCCAGCATTTT
v_gene: TRBV5-6; j_gene: TRBJ2-1; abundance: .; d_gene: .; CDR3aa: CASTNRVEQFF; CDR3nt: TGTGCCAGCACAAACAGGGTTGAGCAGTTCTTC
v_gene: TRBV11-2; j_gene: TRBJ2-5; abundance: .; d_gene: .; CDR3aa: CASSLGPIRGETQYF; CDR3nt: TGTGCCAGCAGCTTAGGGCCGATAAGGGGAGAGACCCAGTACTTC
v_gene: TRBV5-1; j_gene: TRBJ2-2; abundance: .; d_gene: .; CDR3aa: CASSPARTPGAGELFF; CDR3nt: TGCGCCAGCAGCCCGGCTAGAACCCCCGGGGCCGGGGAGCTGTTTTTT
v_gene: TRBV9; j_gene: TRBJ2-1; abundance: .; d_gene: .; CDR3aa: CASSVVNSGVRKDNEQFF; CDR3nt: TGTGCCAGCAGCGTAGTTAATAGCGGTGTCCGAAAAGACAATGAGCAGTTCTTC
v_gene: TRBV29-1; j_gene: TRBJ1-1; abundance: .; d_gene: TRBD1; CDR3aa: CSAHTGVRVGSTEAFF; CDR3nt: TGCAGCGCCCACACAGGGGTCAGGGTTGGAAGCACTGAAGCTTTCTTT
v_gene: TRBV9; j_gene: TRBJ2-3; abundance: .; d_gene: TRBD2; CDR3aa: CASSISGGPSAEYF; CDR3nt: TGTGCCAGCAGCATTAGCGGGGGGCCGAGCGCCGAGTATTTT
v_gene: TRBV18; j_gene: TRBJ1-2; abundance: .; d_gene: .; CDR3aa: CASSPEGTYGYTF; CDR3nt: TGTGCCAGCTCACCGGAGGGGACCTATGGCTACACCTTC
v_gene: TRBV28; j_gene: TRBJ1-2; abundance: .; d_gene: TRBD1; CDR3aa: CASSSTGGRYGYTF; CDR3nt: TGTGCCAGCAGTTCGACAGGGGGAAGGTATGGCTACACCTTC
v_gene: TRBV19; j_gene: TRBJ1-4; abundance: .; d_gene: .; CDR3aa: CASLKGANEKLFF; CDR3nt: TGTGCCAGTTTAAAGGGGGCTAATGAAAAACTGTTTTTT
v_gene: TRBV7-3; j_gene: TRBJ2-3; abundance: .; d_gene: TRBD2; CDR3aa: CASSPGRVGTDTQYF; CDR3nt: TGTGCCAGCAGCCCCGGGAGGGTCGGGACAGATACGCAGTATTTT
v_gene: TRBV7-2; j_gene: TRBJ1-4; abundance: .; d_gene: TRBD1; CDR3aa: CASSLDRANEKLFF; CDR3nt: TGTGCCAGCAGCTTGGACAGGGCTAATGAAAAACTGTTTTTT
v_gene: TRBV9; j_gene: TRBJ1-6; abundance: .; d_gene: TRBD1; CDR3aa: CASSARQGAALHF; CDR3nt: TGTGCCAGCAGCGCAAGACAGGGAGCGGCCCTCCACTTT